Reported below is one TCR beta chain. The target antigen is unknown. The entry originates in a study of cytomegalovirus exposure and HLA in healthy donors. General study findings and limits: The classifier was said to identify cytomegalovirus status with high specificity and sensitivity. Later work found most CMV-associated TCR beta chains apparently HLA-restricted.

The V gene lost 11 bases and the J gene lost 5 bases, with 13 bases spanning the gap. The CDR3 contains 13 residues. Germline CDR1 and CDR2: MNHNS and SASEGT. The donors comprised healthy bone marrow donors. The PCR used 60 Vbeta and 13 Jbeta primers. Assay used: immunoSEQ multiplex PCR; TCRdb lists only in-frame clones, some missing. The sample lists 150,000 to 200,000 clones; roughly 78% were seen once. Source material: PBMCs. V is TRBV6-1 and J is TRBJ1-6, with D unresolved. This clonotype originated in a man aged 35 to 55 in good health and CMV-seropositive. CDR3 residues: CAFGEQNNSPLHF. DNA for the CDR3: TGTGCCTTCGGGGAACAGAATAATTCACCCCTCCACTTT.